This T cell receptor beta chain was profiled in a study of vaccination and CD4 T cells after COVID-19. CDR1 and CDR2 from the germline V gene are KGHDR and SFDVKD. The CDR3 sequence is 15 residues long. Trimming stripped 6 bases from V and 7 bases from J, with 18 bases between. Stated treatment: roughly 10-day PBMC culture with coronavirus spike peptide pools or control peptides (ViraFEST assay). ViraFEST used peptide pools to expand antigen-specific T cells, then sequenced TCRs. Study-level points and caveats: No early post-infection timepoints were studied, and convalescent patients studied were relatively few.

Details on this clonotype: What it binds is unknown.

The assay that was used to sequence DNA from cultured CD4+ T cells was the Oncomine TCR Beta short-read assay. The genomic DNA was obtained from cultured CD4+ T cells by extraction with the QIAamp micro DNA kit. Using its own MiXCR run on the PCR reads, TCRdb lists one record per CDR3 protein. The top ten clones hold about 18% of a sample with roughly 14,000 distinct CDR3 sequences, 24% of them seen once. Sequenced material: CD4+ T cells from blood, cultured in vitro, taken after SARS-CoV-2 vaccination. The clonotype was recovered from a human donor who had recovered from COVID-19. This chain links TRBV24-1 with TRBJ2-1; D ambiguous. Here the CDR3 reads CATSMAPSARNEQFF. The CDR3 DNA sequence: TGTGCCACCAGTATGGCCCCCTCGGCAAGGAATGAGCAGTTCTTC.